This entry lists 9 T cell receptor beta chains sequenced from one sample in a study of monozygotic twins with inflammatory bowel disease. TCRdb reprocessed the 5' RACE reads and reports one entry per CDR3 protein, with no DNA. The sample has a few hundred thousand distinct CDR3 sequences. Material for sequencing was blood. These receptors all come from a human donor with ulcerative colitis or Crohn's disease, or a healthy co-twin of an affected twin (not recorded which).

This sequence joins TRBV12-3 or TRBV12-4 and TRBJ1-3. The CDR3 is 14 amino acids. The CDR3 here is CASSFRPSGDTIYF.

The V gene is TRBV21-1, the J gene TRBJ2-7; TCRdb lists TRBD1, though no DNA is available to test this call. TRBV21-1 is flagged as a pseudogene. The CDR3 loop spans 14 amino acids. The CDR3 reads CASTIQGSMYEQYF.

V usage is TRBV5-5 and J usage is TRBJ1-1; as DNA is missing, the TRBD1 call by TCRdb cannot be tested. The CDR3 consists of 16 residues. Germline CDR1 is SGHKS and CDR2 is YYEKEE (reference sequence). CDR3 sequence reads: CASTPWSGQSNTEAFF.

This sequence joins TRBV14 and TRBJ2-1; as DNA is missing, the TRBD2 call by TCRdb cannot be tested. Germline V gene sequence: CDR1 SGHDN, CDR2 FVKESK. This CDR3 comprises 15 residues. This CDR3 is CASSPSLGVGTEQFF.

J is TRBJ1-2 and V is TRBV29-1; the D gene TCRdb calls, TRBD1, cannot be checked with no DNA. This CDR3 region has 13 residues. CDR1 and CDR2 (germline): SQVTM, ANQGSEA. The CDR3 loop reads CSVFTGADYGYTF. The complete variable domain, with remaining parts taken from reference TRBV29-1 and TRBJ1-2, reads SAVISQKPSRDICQRGTSLTIQCQVDSQVTMMFWYRQQPGQSLTLIATANQGSEATYESGFVIDKFPISRPNLTFSTLTVSNMSPEDSSIYLCSVFTGADYGYTFGSGTRLTVV.

The J gene is TRBJ1-1, the V gene TRBV5-1; TCRdb picks TRBD1, but there is no DNA to check that call. The CDR3 has 14 residues. The germline gives CDR1 SGHRS, CDR2 YFSETQ. The CDR3 protein is CASSYTGVVAEAFF. The full variable domain, rest sourced from reference TRBV5-1 and TRBJ1-1, is KAGVTQTPRYLIKTRGQQVTLSCSPISGHRSVSWYQQTPGQGLQFLFEYFSETQRNKGNFPGRFSGRQFSNSRSEMNVSTLELGDSALYLCASSYTGVVAEAFFGQGTRLTVV.

The rearrangement joins TRBV30 to TRBJ2-5. The CDR3 sequence is 11 residues long. The germline V gene encodes CDR1 GTSNPN and CDR2 SVGIG (reference sequence). This CDR3 reads CAWTGSETQYF.

This chain links TRBV29-1 with TRBJ2-2; absent DNA, TCRdb's TRBD2 call cannot be checked. Germline lookup yields CDR1 SQVTM and CDR2 ANQGSEA. The CDR3 contains 19 residues. This CDR3 reads CSVPSGGLAGGFNTGELFF.

The V call is TRBV11-2, the J call TRBJ2-3; TCRdb picks TRBD2, but there is no DNA to check that call. The CDR3 extends over 15 amino acids. The germline V gene encodes CDR1 SGHAT and CDR2 FQNNGV. The CDR3 sequence: CASSSTSGGADTQYF.